This TCR beta chain came from a study of cytomegalovirus exposure and HLA in healthy donors. PCR was performed using 60 Vbeta and 13 Jbeta primers. Some clones are missing from TCRdb's copy, which holds only in-frame ones; the method was immunoSEQ multiplex PCR. The sample consists of 150,000 to 200,000 clones, around nine tenths of them appearing once. Trimming at V came to 4 bases and at J to 5 bases, leaving 8 bases not matched to a gene. Germline CDR1 is SGHNT and CDR2 is YYREEE (reference sequence). The CDR3 extends over 18 amino acids. Sequencing was done on a sample of PBMCs. The rearrangement uses TRBV5-4 and TRBJ2-2; 16 bases match TRBD2. The origin of this receptor is a woman between 18 and 29 years old in good health and CMV-seronegative. The DNA of the CDR3 is TGTGCCAGCAGCCCGGGACTAGCGGGGGGGGACAGGACCGGGGAGCTGTTTTTT. Protein product: CASSPGLAGGDRTGELFF. Full variable domain (missing parts from reference TRBV5-4 and TRBJ2-2): ETGVTQSPTHLIKTRGQQVTLRCSSQSGHNTVSWYQQALGQGPQFIFQYYREEENGRGNFPPRFSGLQFPNYSSELNVNALELDDSALYLCASSPGLAGGDRTGELFFGEGSRLTVL.